The next 20 T cell receptor beta chains were all read from a single sample in a study of PD-1 and CTLA-4 blockade in melanoma. Assay used: immunoSEQ multiplex PCR; TCRdb lists only in-frame clones, some missing. The table records about 16,000 clones, approximately 70% of them present only once. The sample consisted of CD8+ T cells from peripheral blood, taken from a patient given anti-PD-1 treatment. These receptor sequences come from a human donor with melanoma.

The V and J genes are TRBV24-1 and TRBJ2-1; 7 bases fit TRBD2. V was pared by 6 bases and J by 1 base, with 17 bases of the junction left unmatched. The CDR3 has 19 amino acids. Germline loops: CDR1 KGHDR, CDR2 SFDVKD. CDR3 residues: CATSSVGTIKTISYNEQFF. Written as DNA, the CDR3 is TGTGCCACCAGTTCGGTTGGGACTATCAAAACCATATCCTACAATGAGCAGTTCTTC.

The rearrangement links TRBV12-3 or TRBV12-4 to TRBJ1-5, with D unclear. Trimming took 2 bases from V and 3 from J, leaving 5 bases between them. The CDR3 is made up of 13 amino acids. CDR3 nucleotides: TGTGCCAGCAGTTTATCGTACAATCAGCCCCAGCATTTT. Translating gives CASSLSYNQPQHF.

There are a few counts of this clone. The rearrangement uses TRBV19 and TRBJ2-1, with a weak D call TRBD1 (5 bases). Trimming shortened V by 5 bases and J by 3 bases, and 8 bases separated the two germline ends. The CDR3 has 13 residues. The germline V gene encodes CDR1 LNHDA and CDR2 SQIVND (reference sequence). This CDR3 reads CASSQDSYNEQFF. CDR3 in DNA: TGTGCCAGTAGTCAAGACAGCTACAATGAGCAGTTCTTC.

The rearrangement joins TRBV28 to TRBJ1-2, with 7 bases matching TRBD1. CDR3 length: 15 amino acids. Germline CDR1 MDHEN, CDR2 SYDVKM. After removal of 4 bases from V and 3 bases from J, the junction contained 8 bases not matched to a gene. The CDR3: CASSSEQGRDYGYTF. CDR3 coding DNA: TGTGCCAGCAGTTCGGAACAGGGGAGGGACTATGGCTACACCTTC.

V is TRBV6-2 or TRBV6-3 and J is TRBJ2-3; 8 bases align to TRBD2. CDR3 length: 14 amino acids. CDR1 MNHEY and CDR2 SVGEGT come from the germline V gene. After removal of 2 bases from V and 7 bases from J, the junction contained 5 bases not matched to a gene. The CDR3 loop is CASSYQRGLNTQYF. In DNA form, the CDR3 reads TGTGCCAGCAGTTACCAGCGGGGGCTTAATACGCAGTATTTT.

This chain links TRBV27 with TRBJ1-4; TRBD1 is a possible D gene (5 bases). The V gene's germline CDR1 is MNHEY and CDR2 SMNVEV (reference sequence). Trimming shortened V by 6 bases and J by 0 bases, and 17 bases separated the two germline ends. This CDR3 has 17 amino acids. In DNA, the CDR3 is TGTGCCAGCAGCCCTGACAGTAGGATTACAACTAATGAAAAACTGTTTTTT. It yields the protein CASSPDSRITTNEKLFF.

The V call is TRBV27, the J call TRBJ2-7; TRBD1 agrees at 10 bases. The V segment lost 2 bases and the J segment 6 bases; nucleotides outside the gene matches: 7. This CDR3 is built from 15 residues. The germline V gene has CDR1 MNHEY and CDR2 SMNVEV (reference sequence). CDR3 DNA: TGTGCCAGCAGTTTAAAAGGGACAGGGGATCTCGAGCAGTACTTC. Residues: CASSLKGTGDLEQYF.

The chain has TRBV12-3 or TRBV12-4 and TRBJ2-1; D is undetermined. V was cut by 5 bases and J by 8 bases, with 7 bases left in between. The CDR3 length is 11 residues. CDR3 sequence (DNA): TGTGCCAGCAGTCTGACGGATGAGCAGTTCTTC. Its translation: CASSLTDEQFF.

The genes are TRBV27 and TRBJ2-7; no firm D call. The V and J ends lost 3 bases and 0 bases respectively, with 12 bases between them. Germline assignment: CDR1 MNHEY and CDR2 SMNVEV (reference sequence). The CDR3 covers 15 residues. The DNA for the CDR3 is TGTGCCAGCAGTTTCGGTGTCAGTCTCTCCTACGAGCAGTACTTC. Translation: CASSFGVSLSYEQYF.

This chain connects TRBV6-2 or TRBV6-3 to TRBJ1-2; D gene ambiguous. Germline CDR1 and CDR2: MNHEY and SVGEGT. This CDR3 contains 15 residues. Trimming removed 5 bases at V and 6 bases at J, with 19 bases between. The CDR3 spells CASSLESGTGDGYTF. The CDR3, as DNA: TGTGCCAGCAGTCTGGAGAGTGGCACTGGAGATGGCTACACCTTC.

Here the CDR3 reads CASSLNPGQGGQPQHF. The CDR3 DNA reads TGTGCCAGCAGCTTAAACCCCGGACAGGGAGGTCAGCCCCAGCATTTT. The chain recombines TRBV7-6 with TRBJ1-5; TRBD1 matches 8 bases. The CDR3 sequence is 16 residues long. In germline, CDR1 is SGHVS, CDR2 FNYEAQ. Trimming took 2 bases from V and 6 from J; bases not matched to a gene: 9. Full variable domain (outside the CDR3, taken from reference TRBV7-6 and TRBJ1-5): GAGVSQSPRYKVTKRGQDVALRCDPISGHVSLYWYRQALGQGPEFLTYFNYEAQQDKSGLPNDRFSAERPEGSISTLTIQRTEQRDSAMYRCASSLNPGQGGQPQHFGDGTRLSIL.

The CDR3 DNA is TGTGCCAGCAGCTCGACAGGGTTTGCCTACGAGCAGTACTTC. Encoded protein: CASSSTGFAYEQYF. This chain connects TRBV7-9 to TRBJ2-7, with 7 bases that match TRBD1. With V trimmed by 4 bases and J by 2 bases, 5 bases remained unmatched. The CDR3 has 14 amino acids. Germline CDR1 is SEHNR and CDR2 is FQNEAQ (reference sequence).

The V call is TRBV29-1, the J call TRBJ1-1, with a weak D call TRBD1 (6 bases). This CDR3 is built from 13 residues. Per germline, CDR1 SQVTM and CDR2 ANQGSEA. V lost 2 bases and J lost 1, with 8 bases in between. As DNA, the CDR3 is TGCAGCGTTGAACAGGGGCCGAACACTGAAGCTTTCTTT. It is translated as CSVEQGPNTEAFF.

This rearrangement joins TRBV5-4 to TRBJ2-2; perhaps TRBD1 as D (6 bases). The germline V gene has CDR1 SGHNT and CDR2 YYREEE (reference sequence). This CDR3 is 15 amino acids long. V shed 1 base and J shed 5 bases, with 12 bases lying between them. For the CDR3, the DNA is TGTGCCAGCAGCTTGACAGGGCTTGGAACCGGGGAGCTGTTTTTT. Amino acids: CASSLTGLGTGELFF. Full variable domain (missing parts from reference TRBV5-4 and TRBJ2-2): ETGVTQSPTHLIKTRGQQVTLRCSSQSGHNTVSWYQQALGQGPQFIFQYYREEENGRGNFPPRFSGLQFPNYSSELNVNALELDDSALYLCASSLTGLGTGELFFGEGSRLTVL.

CDR3 in DNA: TGTGCCAGCAGCGTAGAACTAGGCAATGAGCAGTTCTTC. Translated: CASSVELGNEQFF. J is TRBJ2-1 and V is TRBV9; a weak D match, TRBD2 (5 bases). The V gene's germline CDR1 is SGDLS and CDR2 YYNGEE. Between the trimmed V and J ends, which lost 0 bases and 6 bases, there was a span of 7 bases. The CDR3 sequence is 13 residues long.

This clone qualifies as medium-sized. V usage is TRBV11-2 and J usage is TRBJ1-5; D is perhaps TRBD1 (6 bases). CDR3 length equals 16 residues. Germline V gives CDR1 SGHAT, CDR2 FQNNGV. Trimming pared 3 bases from V and 7 bases from J, leaving 19 bases between. The CDR3: CASSLLPGRGTQPQHF. CDR3 bases: TGTGCCAGCAGCTTGTTACCCGGTCGCGGGACACAGCCCCAGCATTTT.

The rearrangement uses TRBV12-5 and TRBJ1-1; 8 bases are a match to TRBD1. The V gene's germline CDR1 is LGHNT and CDR2 FRNRAP. V was clipped by 4 bases and J by 0 bases; unmatched bases: 7. The CDR3 extends over 16 amino acids. The CDR3 reads CASGWTTGAMNTEAFF. The CDR3 nucleotides are TGTGCTAGTGGTTGGACGACAGGGGCCATGAACACTGAAGCTTTCTTT.

The rearrangement links TRBV3-1 (or the pseudogene TRBV3-2) to TRBJ2-7; D is undetermined. CDR3 length equals 13 residues. Trimming removed 5 bases from V and 4 bases from J, with 12 bases in between. The germline CDR1 and CDR2 sequences are LGHDT and YNNKEL (reference sequence). CDR3 region: CASSDKPPYEQYF. The DNA for the CDR3 is TGTGCCAGCAGCGACAAACCTCCTTACGAGCAGTACTTC.

J is TRBJ2-3 and V is TRBV27; 7 bases are shared with TRBD2. This CDR3 spans 15 amino acids. J gave up 3 bases and V 8 bases, and 11 bases lay outside the gene matches. Germline loops: CDR1 MNHEY, CDR2 SMNVEV (reference sequence). The DNA for the CDR3 is TGTGCCAGCCGACATTGGGAGGGTTCAACAGATACGCAGTATTTT. Its translation is CASRHWEGSTDTQYF.

This clone was counted a few times. The chain is built from TRBV7-9 and TRBJ2-2; 7 bases line up with TRBD1. The CDR3 totals 17 residues. Germline V CDR1 and CDR2: SEHNR, FQNEAQ (reference sequence). J lost 4 bases, V lost 5 bases, and 13 bases had no gene match. The CDR3 reads CASSTGQDHYSTGELFF. The CDR3 coding sequence is TGTGCCAGCAGCACAGGACAGGATCATTATTCCACCGGGGAGCTGTTTTTT. Using reference TRBV7-9 and TRBJ2-2 for the parts outside the CDR3, the full variable domain is DTGVSQNPRHKITKRGQNVTFRCDPISEHNRLYWYRQTLGQGPEFLTYFQNEAQLEKSRLLSDRFSAERPKGSFSTLEIQRTEQGDSAMYLCASSTGQDHYSTGELFFGEGSRLTVL.